This TCR beta chain was identified during a study of T cells in Graves' hyperthyroidism and ophthalmopathy. The source material, RNA transcripts, was used to amplify TCR beta CDR3 regions. In the first-round RT-PCR of the TCR CDR3, the HTBI primer set was used. From the multiplex PCR reads, TCRdb called clonotypes with MiXCR, one entry per CDR3 protein. The table has a few hundred thousand distinct CDR3 sequences, about 45% seen once. J lost 3 bases, V lost 4 bases, and 9 bases had no gene match. The CDR3 length is 16 residues. From germline, CDR1 is SGDLS and CDR2 YYNGEE. This clonotype was observed at least ten times. Each patient was aged 18 to 65 and had newly diagnosed hyperthyroidism of under 2 months' duration. Clinical symptoms, serum thyroxine and TRAb, thyroid ultrasound and orbital computed tomography together formed the diagnostic basis.

Material: peripheral blood or thyroid tissue (not recorded which). This TCR was sampled from a woman aged 18-29 years with Graves' hyperthyroidism. V and J are TRBV9 and TRBJ2-2, with 7 bases that match TRBD2. CDR3 region: CASSTRSSGHTGELFF. The CDR3 DNA follows: TGTGCCAGCAGCACCCGGAGTAGCGGGCACACCGGGGAGCTGTTTTTT.